This is a list of T cell receptor beta chains from one sample in a study of cytomegalovirus exposure and HLA in healthy donors. Clones were sequenced by immunoSEQ multiplex PCR, and TCRdb holds only the in-frame ones, with some missing. Of some 110,000 clones listed, over 60% are singletons. Sequencing was done on a sample of PBMCs. The receptors stem from a woman aged 25 to 45 in good health and CMV-seronegative. Each CDR3 is given without its conserved first and last residue.

TRBJ1-1 | TRBV19 | ASTDRGRTEAF
TRBJ2-5 | TRBV2 | ASSERGYLVQETQY
TRBJ2-1 | TRBV5-6 | ASSLLRVSGRRRSEQF
TRBJ2-3 | TRBV15 | ATKAGGPSNTQY
TRBJ2-7 | TRBV6-5 | ASSVTSGRYYEQY
TRBJ2-5 | TRBV6-5 | ASSLSGQGIQETQY
TRBJ2-5 | TRBV10-2 | ASSRLYQETQY
TRBJ1-4 | TRBV11-3 | ASSQGPNEKLF
TRBJ2-1 | TRBV5-4 | ASSLRSNEQF
TRBJ1-2 | TRBV10-3 | AISDWGAGVSNYGYT
TRBJ2-1 | TRBV29-1 | SVEGAGYEQF
TRBJ1-5 | TRBV28 | ASKKQGNQPQH
TRBJ2-7 | TRBV5-1 | ASSLNSPYEQY
TRBJ2-1 | TRBV7-3 | ASSPLGLAGDNEQF
TRBJ2-7 | TRBV7-6 | ASSLSPGIYYEQY
TRBJ1-2 | TRBV7-2 | ASSLGSLQGRYGYT
TRBJ2-1 | TRBV7-7 | ASSGGTATYNEQF
TRBJ2-7 | TRBV18 | ASSPGQDYEQY
TRBJ2-7 | TRBV4-1 | ASSQVSVGASSYEQY
TRBJ2-7 | TRBV2 | ASTLGREIEQY
TRBJ2-5 | TRBV7-9 | ASSLPGGASVQY
TRBJ2-5 | TRBV28 | ASSFGGGAQETQY
TRBJ2-1 | TRBV5-5 | ASSASGSDAYNEQF
TRBJ1-1 | TRBV28 | ASSPRGTANTEAF
TRBJ1-4 | TRBV30 | AWTSGRTTTNEKLF
TRBJ2-7 | TRBV19 | ASSPLRDFYEQY
TRBJ2-2 | TRBV10-2 | ASSSLAGRAGELF
TRBJ2-2 | TRBV19 | ASSMQREITGELF
TRBJ2-1 | TRBV5-4 | ASSARTSGLNEQF
TRBJ1-3 | TRBV4-1 | ASSQPGGRTGNTIY
TRBJ2-7 | TRBV4-2 | ASSQDKLAGNEQY
TRBJ1-4 | TRBV5-1 | ASSTGTGDEKLF
TRBJ1-2 | TRBV6-1 | ASSESQVVYGYT
TRBJ2-1 | TRBV7-9 | ASSLGLYNEQF
TRBJ2-1 | TRBV6-5 | ASRQYNEQF
TRBJ2-7 | TRBV28 | ASTYSGRAYEQY
TRBJ2-7 | TRBV9 | ASSVEDSPYEQY
TRBJ1-2 | TRBV28 | ASNPGQGAYGYT
TRBJ2-7 | TRBV2 | ASSQDIYRGEQY
TRBJ1-4 | TRBV28 | ASYRQGVEKLF
TRBJ1-5 | TRBV7-2 | ASSPFRGGNQPQH
TRBJ2-1 | TRBV18 | ASSPSAGVSYNEQF
TRBJ2-3 | TRBV19 | ASRSLAGGKDTQY
TRBJ1-4 | TRBV30 | AWSGTGGEKLF
TRBJ2-1 | TRBV30 | AWRGLAQQF
TRBJ2-4 | TRBV10-3 | AISGGAKNIQC